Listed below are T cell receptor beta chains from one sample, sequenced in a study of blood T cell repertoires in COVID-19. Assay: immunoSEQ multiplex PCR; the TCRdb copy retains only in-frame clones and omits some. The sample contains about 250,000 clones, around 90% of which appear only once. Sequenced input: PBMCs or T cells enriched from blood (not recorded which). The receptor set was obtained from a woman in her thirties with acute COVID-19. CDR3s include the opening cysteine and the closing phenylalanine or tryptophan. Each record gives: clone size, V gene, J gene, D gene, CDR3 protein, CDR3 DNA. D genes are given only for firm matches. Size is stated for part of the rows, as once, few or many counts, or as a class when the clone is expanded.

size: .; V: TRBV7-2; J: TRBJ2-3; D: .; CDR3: CASSLERVEDTQYF; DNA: TGTGCCAGCAGCTTAGAGAGGGTTGAAGATACGCAGTATTTT
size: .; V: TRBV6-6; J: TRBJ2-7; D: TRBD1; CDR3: CASKGSTGYYNEQYF; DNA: TGTGCCAGCAAGGGCTCGACAGGGTATTACAACGAGCAGTACTTC
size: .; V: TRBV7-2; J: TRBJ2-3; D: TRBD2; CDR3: CASSWTSGVNTDTQYF; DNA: TGTGCCAGCAGCTGGACTAGCGGGGTCAACACAGATACGCAGTATTTT
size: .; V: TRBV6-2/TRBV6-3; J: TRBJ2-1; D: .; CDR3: CASSYSPGYDEQFF; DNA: TGTGCCAGCAGTTACTCTCCGGGGTACGATGAGCAGTTCTTC
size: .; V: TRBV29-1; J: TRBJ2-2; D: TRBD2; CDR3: CSVQLTGTSGTNTGELFF; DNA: TGCAGCGTCCAACTAACCGGGACTAGCGGGACTAACACCGGGGAGCTGTTTTTT
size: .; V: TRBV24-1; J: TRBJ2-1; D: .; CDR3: CATSAGDAYNEQFF; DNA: TGTGCCACCAGTGCGGGGGACGCCTACAATGAGCAGTTCTTC
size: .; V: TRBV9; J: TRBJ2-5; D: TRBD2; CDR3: CASSVEGSPWGGETQYF; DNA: TGTGCCAGCAGCGTAGAAGGCAGCCCGTGGGGGGGAGAGACCCAGTACTTC
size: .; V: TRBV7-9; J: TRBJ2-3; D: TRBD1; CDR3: CASSLGLPLRQGAAYF; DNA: TGTGCCAGCAGCTTGGGCCTACCGCTTAGACAGGGGGCGGCGTATTTT
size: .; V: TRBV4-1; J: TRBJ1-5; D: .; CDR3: CASSPTSAGNQPQHF; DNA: TGCGCCAGCAGCCCCACAAGTGCAGGCAATCAGCCCCAGCATTTT
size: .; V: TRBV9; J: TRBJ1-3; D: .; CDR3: CASSLRGGSSGNTIYF; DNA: TGTGCCAGCAGCCTCAGGGGTGGAAGCTCTGGAAACACCATATATTTT
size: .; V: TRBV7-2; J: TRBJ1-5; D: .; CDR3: CASSQNNQPQHF; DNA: TGTGCCAGCAGCCAAAACAATCAGCCCCAGCATTTT
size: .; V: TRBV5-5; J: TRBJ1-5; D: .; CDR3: CASSLETLGSGQPQHF; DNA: TGTGCCAGCAGCTTGGAGACGTTGGGGAGCGGACAGCCCCAGCATTTT
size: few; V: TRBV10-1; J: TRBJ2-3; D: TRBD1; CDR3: CASSPGTGNRDTQYF; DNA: TGCGCCAGCAGTCCCGGGACAGGGAACCGAGATACGCAGTATTTT
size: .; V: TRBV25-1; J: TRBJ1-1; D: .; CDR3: CASSDGTERTEAFF; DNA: TGTGCCAGCAGTGATGGAACGGAGCGCACTGAAGCTTTCTTT
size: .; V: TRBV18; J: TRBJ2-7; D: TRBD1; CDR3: CASSSGQGAGEQYF; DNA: TGTGCCAGCTCTTCAGGACAGGGAGCGGGCGAGCAGTACTTC
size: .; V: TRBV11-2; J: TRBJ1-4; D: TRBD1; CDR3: CASSPRTGSMEKLFF; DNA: TGTGCCAGCAGCCCCCGGACAGGGTCAATGGAAAAACTGTTTTTT
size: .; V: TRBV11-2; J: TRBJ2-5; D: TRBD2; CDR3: CASSLASGGVQETQYF; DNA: TGTGCCAGCAGCTTAGCGAGCGGGGGGGTCCAAGAGACCCAGTACTTC
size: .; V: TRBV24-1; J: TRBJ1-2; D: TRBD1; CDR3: CATSDSQGDGYTF; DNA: TGTGCCACCAGTGATTCGCAGGGGGACGGCTACACCTTC
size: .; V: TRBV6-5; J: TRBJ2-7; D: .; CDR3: CASSYGSEGEQYF; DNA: TGTGCCAGCAGTTACGGGTCGGAGGGCGAGCAGTACTTC
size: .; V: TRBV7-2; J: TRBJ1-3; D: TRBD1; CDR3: CASSDGQGRNTIYF; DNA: TGTGCCAGCAGCGACGGACAGGGACGAAACACCATATATTTT
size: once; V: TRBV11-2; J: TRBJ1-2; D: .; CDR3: CASSTPGMQANYGYTF; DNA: TGTGCCAGCAGCACCCCGGGAATGCAAGCTAACTATGGCTACACCTTC
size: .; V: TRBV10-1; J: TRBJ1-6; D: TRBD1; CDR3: CASSEVSRGSPLHF; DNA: TGCGCCAGCAGTGAGGTCTCCAGGGGGTCACCCCTCCACTTT
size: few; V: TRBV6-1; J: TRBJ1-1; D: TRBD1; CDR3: CASREGGQTEAFF; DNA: TGTGCCAGCAGGGAAGGGGGACAGACGGAAGCTTTCTTT
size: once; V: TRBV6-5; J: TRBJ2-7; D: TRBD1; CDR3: CASSYAGQDLYEQYF; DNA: TGTGCCAGCAGTTACGCGGGACAGGATCTCTACGAGCAGTACTTC
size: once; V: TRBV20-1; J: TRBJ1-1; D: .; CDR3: CSASRQANTEAFF; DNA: TGCAGTGCTAGTCGACAGGCGAACACTGAAGCTTTCTTT
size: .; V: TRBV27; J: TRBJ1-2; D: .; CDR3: CASSTTKAGLNYGYTF; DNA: TGTGCCAGCAGTACTACAAAGGCGGGTCTCAACTATGGCTACACCTTC
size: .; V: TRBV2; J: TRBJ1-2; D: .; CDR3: CATPGGGHYYGYTF; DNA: TGTGCCACTCCCGGTGGGGGCCACTACTATGGCTACACCTTC
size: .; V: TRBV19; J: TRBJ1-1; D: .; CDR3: CASSIKNGEPEAFF; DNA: TGTGCCAGTAGTATAAAAAACGGGGAGCCTGAAGCTTTCTTT
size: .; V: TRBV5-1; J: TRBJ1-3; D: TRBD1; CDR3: CASSRDRGSGNTIYF; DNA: TGCGCCAGCAGCCGGGACAGGGGATCTGGAAACACCATATATTTT
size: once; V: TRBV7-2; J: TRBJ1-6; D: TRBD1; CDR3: CASSLGTDNSPLHF; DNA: TGTGCCAGCAGCCTCGGGACAGATAATTCACCCCTCCACTTT
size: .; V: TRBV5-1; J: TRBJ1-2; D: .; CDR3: CASSAGTRYGYTF; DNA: TGCGCCAGCAGCGCCGGGACACGCTATGGCTACACCTTC
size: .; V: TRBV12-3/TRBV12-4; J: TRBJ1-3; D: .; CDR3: CASSLGHTIYF; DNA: TGTGCCAGCAGTTTGGGGCACACCATATATTTT
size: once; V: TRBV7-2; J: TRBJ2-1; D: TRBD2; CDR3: CASSLTSSGRHNEQFF; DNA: TGTGCCAGCAGCTTAACGTCTAGCGGGAGACACAATGAGCAGTTCTTC
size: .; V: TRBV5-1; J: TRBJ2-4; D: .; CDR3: CASSLGGQLAKNIQYF; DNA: TGCGCCAGCAGCTTGGGAGGGCAACTAGCCAAAAACATTCAGTACTTC
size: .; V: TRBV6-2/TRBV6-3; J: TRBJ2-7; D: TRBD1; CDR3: CASSPDRESYEQYF; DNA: TGTGCCAGCAGCCCCGACAGGGAAAGCTACGAGCAGTACTTC
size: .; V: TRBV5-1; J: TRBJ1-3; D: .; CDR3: CASSLDRPSVDAIYF; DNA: TGCGCCAGCAGCTTGGACCGGCCTAGTGTAGATGCCATATATTTT
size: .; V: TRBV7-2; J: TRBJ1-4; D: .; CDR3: CASSWGGTLNEKLFF; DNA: TGTGCCAGCAGCTGGGGGGGGACACTGAATGAAAAACTGTTTTTT
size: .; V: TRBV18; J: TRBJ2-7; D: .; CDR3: CASSPGDNSYEQYF; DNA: TGTGCCAGCTCACCGGGGGACAACTCCTACGAGCAGTACTTC
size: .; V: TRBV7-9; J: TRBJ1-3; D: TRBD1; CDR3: CASSGQGHRSGNTIYF; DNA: TGTGCCAGCAGCGGACAGGGACACCGCTCTGGAAACACCATATATTTT
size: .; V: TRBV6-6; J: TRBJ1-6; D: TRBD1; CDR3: CASSYRDSNSPLHF; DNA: TGTGCCAGCAGTTACCGGGACAGTAATTCACCCCTCCACTTT
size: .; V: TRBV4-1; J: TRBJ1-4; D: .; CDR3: CASSHPGTGGEKLFF; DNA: TGCGCCAGCAGCCACCCGGGGACCGGGGGGGAAAAACTGTTTTTT
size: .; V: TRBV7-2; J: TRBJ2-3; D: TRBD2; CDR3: CASSLGLAGTDTQYF; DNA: TGTGCCAGCAGCTTAGGACTAGCGGGCACAGATACGCAGTATTTT
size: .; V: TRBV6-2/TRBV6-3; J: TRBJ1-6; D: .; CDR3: CASSSRGVNSPLHF; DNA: TGTGCCAGCAGTTCACGGGGAGTGAATTCACCCCTCCACTTT
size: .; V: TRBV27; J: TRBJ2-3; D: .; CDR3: CASTNPGTDTQYF; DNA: TGTGCCAGTACCAACCCGGGTACAGATACGCAGTATTTT
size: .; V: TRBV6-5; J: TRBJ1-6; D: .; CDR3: CASSRGGPLNSPLHF; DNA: TGTGCCAGCAGTAGGGGAGGACCCTTGAATTCACCCCTCCACTTT
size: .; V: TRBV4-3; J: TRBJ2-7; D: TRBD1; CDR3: CASSPKTGVPYEQYF; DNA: TGCGCCAGCAGCCCTAAGACAGGGGTTCCCTACGAGCAGTACTTC
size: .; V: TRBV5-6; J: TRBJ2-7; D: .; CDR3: CASTLGVSYEQYF; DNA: TGTGCCAGCACCCTAGGGGTATCCTACGAGCAGTACTTC
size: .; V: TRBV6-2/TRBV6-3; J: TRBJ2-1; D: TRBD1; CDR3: CASSKWDRSTGEQFF; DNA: TGTGCCAGCAGTAAATGGGACAGGAGCACTGGTGAGCAGTTCTTC